The 6 T cell receptor beta chains below all came from one sample that was sequenced in a study of beta chain features in type 1 diabetes. Overall study findings and caveats: TCRB CDR3 length was moderately but significantly reduced in all four CD4+ subsets of Type 1 diabetes patients.

Isolated RNA was reverse transcribed in full, so expressed TCRB transcripts were sequenced. Generated by immunoSEQ multiplex PCR, the TCRdb table keeps only in-frame clones and is missing some. The table has 150,000 to 200,000 clones, more than 60% seen once. The antigens for these receptors are not known. Material: naive CD4+ T cells from blood. The source is a man aged 30-40 years with type 1 diabetes.

Only a few counts were recorded for this clone. The rearrangement joins TRBV7-9 to TRBJ2-7, with a tentative D call TRBD2 (5 bases). This CDR3 region has 15 residues. V lost 5 bases to trimming and J lost 6 bases, with 20 bases between them. Per germline, CDR1 SEHNR and CDR2 FQNEAQ (reference sequence). CDR3: CASSGWTAVPFEQYF. For the CDR3, the DNA is TGTGCCAGCAGCGGATGGACTGCGGTACCCTTCGAGCAGTACTTC.

The rearrangement joins TRBV9 to TRBJ1-2; D call uncertain. The CDR3 spans 13 residues. Germline CDR1 is SGDLS and CDR2 is YYNGEE. Trimming removed 0 bases at V and 5 bases at J, with 8 bases between. CDR3 bases: TGTGCCAGCAGCGTAGTAGGAGGGTATGGCTACACCTTC. This codes for CASSVVGGYGYTF. Drawing the rest from reference TRBV9 and TRBJ1-2, the complete variable domain is DSGVTQTPKHLITATGQRVTLRCSPRSGDLSVYWYQQSLDQGLQFLIQYYNGEERAKGNILERFSAQQFPDLHSELNLSSLELGDSALYFCASSVVGGYGYTFGSGTRLTVV.

The chain employs TRBV5-1 and TRBJ1-4; 7 bases match TRBD1. Germline CDR1 is SGHRS and CDR2 is YFSETQ. The CDR3 loop spans 15 amino acids. Germline trimming cut 4 bases from V and 2 bases from J; bases unmatched to any gene: 5. CDR3 sequence: CASSAQQGTNEKLFF. The DNA of the CDR3 is TGCGCCAGCAGCGCCCAACAGGGGACTAATGAAAAACTGTTTTTT.

The rearrangement uses TRBV30 and TRBJ1-4; D is unclear. V lost 0 bases, J lost 4 bases, and 18 bases lay in between. The germline gives CDR1 GTSNPN, CDR2 SVGIG (reference sequence). The CDR3 contains 17 residues. The CDR3 region is CAWSVLYIGHNNEKLFF. CDR3 nucleotide sequence: TGTGCCTGGAGTGTACTGTATATCGGTCATAATAATGAAAAACTGTTTTTT.

This clone was counted only a few times. The gene calls are TRBV7-9 and TRBJ2-6; 7 bases are a match to TRBD1. CDR1 and CDR2 from the germline V gene are SEHNR and FQNEAQ (reference sequence). V lost 6 bases and J lost 0; bases outside the gene matches: 14. CDR3 length: 19 residues. CDR3 loop: CASRNVPGTEASGANVLTF. For the CDR3, the DNA is TGTGCCAGCAGAAATGTCCCCGGGACAGAGGCCTCTGGGGCCAACGTCCTGACTTTC.

The chain is built from TRBV7-2 and TRBJ2-4; 11 nucleotides match TRBD2. The V gene end was trimmed by 2 bases and the J gene end by 7 bases; junction bases not matched to a gene: 7. CDR1 SGHTA and CDR2 FQGNSA come from the germline V gene. The CDR3 runs to 16 residues. CDR3 coding DNA: TGTGCCAGCAGCTTACGCCTAGCGGGGGGAAGGAACATTCAGTACTTC. Amino acid sequence: CASSLRLAGGRNIQYF.